The 13 T cell receptor beta chains listed next were all sequenced from one sample in a study of blood T cell repertoires in COVID-19. Produced via immunoSEQ multiplex PCR; TCRdb's table is partial and in-frame only. The profile covers a few hundred thousand clones, with about nine tenths appearing a single time and approximately 13% taken by the ten largest. Sequenced sample: peripheral blood. These receptors were collected from a woman aged 60 to 75 with acute or convalescent COVID-19.

The chain has TRBV27 and TRBJ1-2; 7 positions agree with TRBD1. The CDR3 totals 18 residues. CDR1 MNHEY and CDR2 SMNVEV come from the germline V gene (reference sequence). The V gene end was trimmed by 6 bases and the J gene end by 7 bases; junction bases not matched to a gene: 23. The CDR3 protein is CASSFTGERTGLYLGYTF. CDR3 sequence (DNA): TGTGCCAGCAGCTTCACTGGGGAACGGACAGGTCTTTACCTTGGCTACACCTTC.

The chain has TRBV4-1 and TRBJ2-4; TRBD1 aligns across 11 bases. CDR1 is MGHRA, CDR2 YSYEKL, per germline. This CDR3 spans 17 amino acids. The junction had 8 bases not matched to a gene; V was cut back by 4 bases and J by 3 bases. The CDR3 DNA follows: TGCGCCAGCAGCCTCGGGACAGGGGGTCTGGGCAAAAACATTCAGTACTTC. Its translation: CASSLGTGGLGKNIQYF.

The chain couples TRBV27 to TRBJ1-6, with TRBD1 matching 7 bases. Per the germline V gene, CDR1 is MNHEY and CDR2 is SMNVEV (reference sequence). Trimming removed 6 bases from V and 6 bases from J; junction bases left unmatched: 5. The CDR3 contains 14 residues. CDR3 DNA: TGTGCCAGCAGATTGGGACAGCTTAATTCACCCCTCCACTTT. It translates to CASRLGQLNSPLHF.

J is TRBJ2-2 and V is TRBV2; 16 bases are shared with TRBD2. The CDR3 covers 15 residues. J was trimmed by 7 bases and V by 11 bases; bases with no gene match: 7. CDR1 SNHLY and CDR2 FYNNEI come from the germline V gene. For the CDR3, the DNA is TGTGCCGGGGGACTAGCGGGAGGGTCGAGCGGGGAGCTGTTTTTT. Amino acids: CAGGLAGGSSGELFF.

The genes are TRBV11-2 and TRBJ2-7, with D possibly being TRBD2 (7 bases). The germline V gene has CDR1 SGHAT and CDR2 FQNNGV. The length of the CDR3 is 17 residues. V dropped 1 base and J dropped 2 bases, with 18 bases sitting between them. As DNA, the CDR3 is TGTGCCAGCAGCTTAGTAGGACATCGGGGGGCCGCCTACGAGCAGTACTTC. Protein sequence: CASSLVGHRGAAYEQYF.

The J gene is TRBJ1-3, the V gene TRBV25-1, with TRBD1 matching over 10 bases. Germline V lookup: CDR1 MGHDK, CDR2 SYGVNS. J was trimmed by 4 bases and V by 8 bases; bases with no gene match: 11. CDR3 size: 16 residues. The DNA for the CDR3 is TGTGCCAGCGGCAAGACAGGGGGCAATTTGGGAAACACCATATATTTT. Encoded protein: CASGKTGGNLGNTIYF.

The chain joins TRBV15 to TRBJ2-5; D possibly corresponds to TRBD1 (6 bases). Germline V gene sequence: CDR1 LNHNV, CDR2 YYDKDF (reference sequence). Trimming left V 3 bases short and J 5 bases short, with 13 bases between. This CDR3 is built from 14 residues. CDR3 bases: TGTGCCACCAGCAGTCTAACAGGGACGGAGACCCAGTACTTC. It yields the protein CATSSLTGTETQYF.

This clone was seen more than once but under ten times. The chain links TRBV2 to TRBJ1-2; no definite D call. This CDR3 has 15 residues. The ends were cut back, 3 bases at V and 0 bases at J, with 11 bases in the middle. Looked up from germline, CDR1 is SNHLY and CDR2 is FYNNEI. The CDR3 DNA sequence: TGTGCCAGCAGTGAGTGGGGAGAATCTAACTATGGCTACACCTTC. Encoded protein: CASSEWGESNYGYTF.

V gene TRBV3-1 (or the pseudogene TRBV3-2) combines with J gene TRBJ1-2, with 10 nucleotides matching TRBD1. The CDR3 totals 13 residues. Germline lookup yields CDR1 LGHDT and CDR2 YNNKEL (reference sequence). J gave up 6 bases and V 4 bases, and 2 bases lay outside the gene matches. DNA of the CDR3: TGTGCCAGCAGCCGCGGACAGGGGGATGGCTACACCTTC. It encodes CASSRGQGDGYTF.

V usage is TRBV10-3 and J usage is TRBJ1-3; D gene uncertain. Germline V gives CDR1 ENHRY, CDR2 SYGVKD. Trimming removed 11 bases at V and 2 bases at J, with 13 bases between. The CDR3 length is 13 residues. DNA for the CDR3: TGTGCCTCCTTCCCTTCGGCTGGAAACACCATATATTTT. Residues: CASFPSAGNTIYF.

This chain links TRBV27 with TRBJ1-6; maybe TRBD1 (5 bases). Deletions cut 8 bases from V and 6 bases from J, with 20 bases between. The CDR3 is made up of 16 amino acids. The germline CDR1 and CDR2 sequences are MNHEY and SMNVEV (reference sequence). CDR3 protein: CASAADSLRVNSPLHF. The CDR3 region has the DNA TGTGCCAGCGCCGCAGACAGCCTCCGTGTTAATTCACCCCTCCACTTT.

The chain links TRBV18 to TRBJ1-1; TRBD1 aligns across 7 bases. V was pared by 3 bases and J by 3 bases, with 10 bases of the junction left unmatched. Germline V gene sequence: CDR1 KGHSH, CDR2 LQKENI. There are 16 residues in the CDR3. The CDR3 is CASSPRQGPWDTEAFF. The CDR3, as DNA: TGTGCCAGCTCACCTAGACAGGGACCCTGGGACACTGAAGCTTTCTTT. The full variable domain, completed using reference TRBV18 and TRBJ1-1, is NAGVMQNPRHLVRRRGQEARLRCSPMKGHSHVYWYRQLPEEGLKFMVYLQKENIIDESGMPKERFSAEFPKEGPSILRIQQVVRGDSAAYFCASSPRQGPWDTEAFFGQGTRLTVV.

The chain is built from TRBV28 and TRBJ2-5; TRBD2 might be the D (6 bases). CDR1 is MDHEN and CDR2 is SYDVKM in the germline V gene. V lost 6 bases and J lost 5, with 19 bases in between. CDR3 length equals 15 residues. CDR3 nucleotide sequence: TGTGCCAGCAGGTTGGAGGCACTAGCATCGGAGACCCAGTACTTC. This translates into CASRLEALASETQYF.